Each of the 25 T cell receptor beta chains below was sequenced from the same sample in a study of T cells after yellow fever vaccination. TCRdb re-called the 5' RACE reads through MiXCR, storing one row per CDR3 protein. Here the sample spans approximately 610,000 distinct CDR3 sequences, around 17% being singletons. Sequences were derived from PBMCs, sampled 4 to 5 days after the first yellow fever vaccination. The receptors were gathered from a man between 18 and 35 years old who received the YFV17D yellow fever vaccine.

This chain connects TRBV5-5 to TRBJ2-7, with a tentative D call TRBD2 (6 bases). The CDR3 extends over 15 amino acids. In germline, CDR1 is SGHKS, CDR2 YYEKEE (reference sequence). The V gene lost 0 bases and the J gene lost 6 bases, with 16 bases spanning the gap. The CDR3 here is CASSLAGGSVSEQYV. CDR3 nucleotides: TGTGCCAGCAGCTTGGCCGGGGGATCGGTAAGCGAGCAGTACGTC.

J is TRBJ1-3 and V is TRBV6-1; possibly TRBD1 for D (5 bases). Germline lookup yields CDR1 MNHNS and CDR2 SASEGT. V was clipped by 5 bases and J by 2 bases, with 10 bases between them. This CDR3 contains 14 residues. DNA of the CDR3: TGTGCCAGCAGTACCTCAGGGACTGGAAACACCATATATTTT. As protein: CASSTSGTGNTIYF.

This clonotype occurred once. This sequence joins TRBV7-2 and TRBJ2-3; a weak D match, TRBD2 (6 bases). V lost 6 bases, J lost 8 bases, and 24 bases lay in between. Looked up from germline, CDR1 is SGHTA and CDR2 is FQGNSA. This CDR3 has 16 amino acids. The CDR3 DNA reads as TGTGCCAGCAGATCAGGGAGGAACGCCGGTTTAGGTACGCAGTATTTT. Translating it yields CASRSGRNAGLGTQYF.

The chain links TRBV19 to TRBJ1-1; D possibly corresponds to TRBD1 (5 bases). This CDR3 spans 16 amino acids. Trimming shortened V by 4 bases and J by 5 bases, and 20 bases separated the two germline ends. Germline loops: CDR1 LNHDA, CDR2 SQIVND (reference sequence). The CDR3 DNA follows: TGTGCCAGTAGTAGCTCCGGGGGAGGTCACATGACTGAAGCTTTCTTT. Translating gives CASSSSGGGHMTEAFF.

CDR3 in DNA: TGTGCCAGCAGCTTACGACCCGCAGGGGCTGGGGCCAACGTCCTGACTTTC. Its protein product is CASSLRPAGAGANVLTF. The rearrangement joins TRBV7-3 to TRBJ2-6, with D possibly being TRBD1 (6 bases). The CDR3 runs to 17 residues. The V gene's germline CDR1 is SGHTA and CDR2 FQGTGA. V was trimmed by 2 bases and J by 2 bases, leaving 13 bases between them.

This clonotype has only a few counts. This chain connects TRBV7-2 to TRBJ1-5; tentatively, D is TRBD1 (6 bases). CDR1 SGHTA and CDR2 FQGNSA come from the germline V gene. The V end was cut by 3 bases, the J end by 3 bases, with 15 bases between. The CDR3 length is 16 residues. The CDR3: CASSLERNRVNQPQHF. Here the CDR3 DNA reads TGTGCCAGCAGCTTGGAAAGGAACAGGGTCAATCAGCCCCAGCATTTT.

V usage is TRBV5-5 and J usage is TRBJ2-4; no reliable D call. The CDR3 totals 18 residues. V gave up 0 bases and J gave up 3 bases, with 19 bases separating them. Germline CDR1 SGHKS, CDR2 YYEKEE (reference sequence). The CDR3 region has the DNA TGTGCCAGCAGCTTGGAATCTGACACTTCGAGTTACAAAAACATTCAGTACTTC. Its protein is CASSLESDTSSYKNIQYF.

In DNA form, the CDR3 reads TGTGCCTGGGACGCCGGGGGGGGCAATCAGCCCCAGCATTTT. This encodes CAWDAGGGNQPQHF. The rearrangement uses TRBV30 and TRBJ1-5; D perhaps matches TRBD1 (5 bases). The CDR3 is made up of 14 amino acids. Trimming pared 5 bases from V and 2 bases from J, leaving 13 bases between. Germline V CDR1 and CDR2: GTSNPN, SVGIG (reference sequence).

The V and J genes are TRBV7-2 and TRBJ2-3, with D perhaps being TRBD1 or TRBD2 (7 bases each). The CDR3 runs 16 residues. Germline V gene lookup returns CDR1 SGHTA and CDR2 FQGNSA. V dropped 3 bases and J dropped 4 bases, with 17 bases sitting between them. CDR3 nucleotides: TGTGCCAGCAGCTTTCAGGGGGGGGCCCCCCCAGATACGCAGTATTTT. Translating it yields CASSFQGGAPPDTQYF.

The table lists this clonotype with many counts. This chain links TRBV18 with TRBJ2-7; 8 nucleotides agree with TRBD1. The CDR3 is 13 amino acids. J was trimmed by 6 bases and V by 5 bases; bases with no gene match: 6. From germline, CDR1 is KGHSH and CDR2 LQKENI. The CDR3 sequence: CASSSDREGEQYF. CDR3 coding DNA: TGTGCCAGCTCATCGGACAGGGAAGGCGAGCAGTACTTC.

The chain couples TRBV12-3 or TRBV12-4 to TRBJ1-5; D call uncertain. Trimming took off 5 bases at V and 3 bases at J, with 8 bases between the two ends. The CDR3 runs to 13 residues. The CDR3 is CASSGEANQPQHF. The CDR3 DNA is TGTGCCAGCAGTGGAGAGGCCAATCAGCCCCAGCATTTT.

This clonotype was counted only a few times. The chain is built from TRBV7-2 and TRBJ2-3; 10 bases map to TRBD2. The CDR3 consists of 16 residues. CDR1 is SGHTA, CDR2 FQGNSA, per germline. The ends lost 4 bases at V and 9 bases at J; junction bases unmatched: 13. The CDR3 bases are TGTGCCAGCAGCTCCCAGCGGGGGGGCCTTCGTGGCACGCAGTATTTT. Translated: CASSSQRGGLRGTQYF.

The CDR3 DNA sequence: TGCGCCAGCAGCCATTCTGCGGGCGGCGCCAAAAACATTCAGTACTTC. Its protein product is CASSHSAGGAKNIQYF. The chain combines TRBV5-1 with TRBJ2-4; possible D gene TRBD2, 5 bases. Germline V gene sequence: CDR1 SGHRS, CDR2 YFSETQ. The CDR3 extends over 16 amino acids. V was trimmed by 4 bases and J by 1 base, leaving 15 bases between them.

The V and J genes are TRBV7-8 and TRBJ2-5; possible D gene TRBD2, 5 bases. V gave up 6 bases and J gave up 2 bases, with 16 bases separating them. The germline gives CDR1 SGHVS, CDR2 FQNEAQ. The CDR3 spans 15 residues. CDR3: CASRANLRVQETQYF. CDR3 nucleotides: TGTGCCAGCAGGGCTAACTTGCGGGTACAAGAGACCCAGTACTTC.

V usage is TRBV7-6 and J usage is TRBJ1-2; D remains ambiguous. Trimming cost V 2 bases and J 11 bases, with 18 bases left between them. Germline values: CDR1 SGHVS, CDR2 FNYEAQ. The CDR3 totals 14 residues. This chain's CDR3 is CASSLSASGSQYTF. CDR3 bases: TGTGCCAGCAGCTTATCGGCTTCGGGCAGCCAATACACCTTC.

This chain links TRBV4-1 with TRBJ2-1; D tentatively fits TRBD1 or TRBD2 (6 bases each). In germline, CDR1 is MGHRA, CDR2 YSYEKL. The CDR3 covers 14 residues. V lost 6 bases and J lost 9, with 18 bases in between. The CDR3 protein is CASSQYDGGGEQFF. The CDR3, as DNA: TGCGCCAGCAGTCAATACGACGGGGGCGGTGAGCAGTTCTTC.

This clonotype was detected many times. The chain recombines TRBV24-1 with TRBJ1-1; D unresolved. V dropped 4 bases and J dropped 1 base, with 6 bases sitting between them. This CDR3 is 13 amino acids long. Per germline, CDR1 KGHDR and CDR2 SFDVKD. CDR3 in DNA: TGTGCCACCAGTGAACACAGGAACACTGAAGCTTTCTTT. This encodes CATSEHRNTEAFF.

Notes on this clonotype: Germline and junction disagree at one end, which may indicate a read error. The chain combines TRBV3-1 with TRBJ2-7; the D is unclear. The CDR3 totals 15 residues. Germline V lookup: CDR1 LGHDT, CDR2 YNNKEL (reference sequence). CDR3 nucleotide sequence: TGTGCCACCAGCCAAGAAGTTGAAGTCTCCTACGAGCAGTACTTC. This sequence encodes CATSQEVEVSYEQYF.

This chain links TRBV5-1 with TRBJ1-4, with D possibly matching TRBD1 (5 bases). With 4 bases removed from V and 1 base from J, the gap between germline ends came to 11 bases. The CDR3 is 15 residues long. Germline V gives CDR1 SGHRS, CDR2 YFSETQ. The chain's CDR3 is CASSAGHLTNEKLFF. CDR3 coding DNA: TGCGCCAGCAGCGCCGGACATCTAACTAATGAAAAACTGTTTTTT.

The chain carries TRBV7-2 and TRBJ2-7; TRBD2 agrees at 7 bases. CDR3 size: 14 residues. After removal of 1 base from V and 7 bases from J, the junction contained 7 bases not matched to a gene. Germline CDR1 is SGHTA and CDR2 is FQGNSA. CDR3 bases: TGTGCCAGCAGCTTAGTTGTTCAGGGAGGGGAGCAGTACTTC. Its translation: CASSLVVQGGEQYF.

This clonotype was observed a handful of times. The chain uses TRBV3-1 and TRBJ1-6, with D unresolved. This CDR3 has 13 amino acids. The V end lost 3 bases, the J end lost 7 bases, and 7 bases lay between the germline ends. In germline, CDR1 is LGHDT, CDR2 YNNKEL (reference sequence). The CDR3 bases are TGTGCCAGCAGCCAGGGCGGAAATTCACCCCTCCACTTT. Its protein is CASSQGGNSPLHF. The full variable domain, rest sourced from reference TRBV3-1 and TRBJ1-6, is DTAVSQTPKYLVTQMGNDKSIKCEQNLGHDTMYWYKQDSKKFLKIMFSYNNKELIINETVPNRFSPKSPDKAHLNLHINSLELGDSAVYFCASSQGGNSPLHFGNGTRLTVT.

The V call is TRBV4-2, the J call TRBJ2-4; D is perhaps TRBD1 (6 bases). V was pared by 4 bases and J by 6 bases, with 10 bases between. Germline V CDR1 and CDR2: LGHNA, YNFKEQ. The CDR3 runs to 13 residues. The CDR3 coding sequence is TGTGCCAGCAGCCGAGAACAGGGAAACATTCAGTACTTC. It codes for CASSREQGNIQYF.

This clonotype has more than one count but fewer than ten. The CDR3 reads CASSVEGHSNTGELFF. In DNA, the CDR3 is TGTGCCAGCAGCGTAGAGGGACATAGCAACACCGGGGAGCTGTTTTTT. The gene calls are TRBV9 and TRBJ2-2; possibly TRBD1 for D (6 bases). Germline CDR1 reads SGDLS; CDR2 reads YYNGEE. V was shortened by 0 bases and J by 2 bases, with 11 bases between the two germline ends. This CDR3 is built from 16 residues.

The CDR3 region has the DNA TGCGCCAGCAGCAAAACAGAGAACACTGAAGCTTTCTTT. Translation gives CASSKTENTEAFF. The chain couples TRBV4-1 to TRBJ1-1; D is undetermined. This CDR3 spans 13 amino acids. Per the germline V gene, CDR1 is MGHRA and CDR2 is YSYEKL. V was cut by 5 bases and J by 1 base, with 8 bases left in between.

This clonotype was recorded once. V gene TRBV20-1 combines with J gene TRBJ1-1, with TRBD1 as a possible D gene (5 bases). The germline gives CDR1 DFQATT, CDR2 SNEGSKA (reference sequence). This CDR3 is 13 amino acids long. The CDR3 DNA reads as TGCAGCGCTCCGGGACCCGTCGACACTGAAGCTTTCTTT. Translated: CSAPGPVDTEAFF.